These 16 T cell receptor beta chains were sequenced from one sample in a study of blood T cell repertoires in COVID-19 (dated by TCRdb to 2020 to 2021). Library construction relied on the immunoSEQ multiplex PCR assay. The table comes from immuneACCESS by way of TCRdb, which keeps in-frame sequences with V and J called. Part of the clones is missing from these tables; in studies checked, under half for an unresolved V gene and the rest for unknown reasons. This sample gives 80,000 or so clones in total; roughly 86% of them show up just once. Of the sample, about 2.1% is held by the ten largest clones. The specimen sequenced was peripheral blood. These receptors all stem from a woman in her sixties with acute or convalescent COVID-19.

The V call is TRBV5-6, the J call TRBJ2-1; possible D gene TRBD2, 5 bases. The CDR3 consists of 14 residues. The V gene lost 5 bases and the J gene lost 0 bases, with 9 bases spanning the gap. Germline assignment: CDR1 SGHDT and CDR2 YYEEEE. This CDR3 reads CASSGGSSYNEQFF. The CDR3 DNA sequence: TGTGCCAGCAGTGGTGGGAGCTCCTACAATGAGCAGTTCTTC.

The chain uses TRBV12-3 or TRBV12-4 and TRBJ2-5; D is possibly TRBD1 (5 bases). This CDR3 is 13 amino acids long. The V end was cut by 5 bases, the J end by 4 bases, with 11 bases between. CDR3 DNA sequence: TGTGCCAGCAGTAAGACAGTTCGAGAGACCCAGTACTTC. Encoded protein: CASSKTVRETQYF.

The chain combines TRBV30 with TRBJ1-2, with 7 bases matching TRBD1. The CDR3 has 13 amino acids. Trimming at V came to 4 bases and at J to 6 bases, leaving 8 bases not matched to a gene. From germline, CDR1 is GTSNPN and CDR2 SVGIG (reference sequence). The CDR3: CAWTSQGDHGYTF. The CDR3 bases are TGTGCCTGGACCAGCCAGGGGGATCATGGCTACACCTTC.

V and J are TRBV7-2 and TRBJ1-5; D uncertain. This CDR3 spans 15 amino acids. V was pared by 2 bases and J by 0 bases, with 8 bases between. The germline gives CDR1 SGHTA, CDR2 FQGNSA. The CDR3 loop reads CASSLSRDSNQPQHF. CDR3 coding DNA: TGTGCCAGCAGCTTATCTCGAGATAGCAATCAGCCCCAGCATTTT.

The rearrangement uses TRBV20-1 and TRBJ2-2, with D possibly TRBD2 on 6 matching bases. V was pared by 3 bases and J by 4 bases, with 15 bases between. Germline CDR1 reads DFQATT; CDR2 reads SNEGSKA (reference sequence). There are 15 residues in the CDR3. The CDR3 DNA follows: TGCAGTGCTAGTCCCAGCGGAGGGGCCACCGGGGAGCTGTTTTTT. Translating gives CSASPSGGATGELFF.

V and J are TRBV10-2 and TRBJ2-7; TRBD2 is a possible D gene (6 bases). Trimming removed 5 bases at V and 1 base at J, with 9 bases between. CDR3 size: 13 residues. CDR1 and CDR2 from the germline V gene are WSHSY and SAAADI. The CDR3 spells CASSPGTSYEQYF. CDR3 in DNA: TGCGCCAGCAGTCCCGGGACTTCCTACGAGCAGTACTTC.

This chain connects TRBV10-3 to TRBJ2-1; tentatively, D is TRBD2 (6 bases). The CDR3 length is 17 residues. The V gene lost 0 bases and the J gene lost 7 bases, with 19 bases spanning the gap. In germline, CDR1 is ENHRY, CDR2 SYGVKD. The chain's CDR3 is CAISESFVLAGSNEQFF. In nucleotides, the CDR3 is TGTGCCATCAGTGAGTCGTTCGTATTGGCGGGAAGTAATGAGCAGTTCTTC.

The V call is TRBV7-9, the J call TRBJ1-2; D is uncertain. The germline V gene has CDR1 SEHNR and CDR2 FQNEAQ (reference sequence). This CDR3 is built from 17 residues. V was cut by 3 bases and J by 3 bases, with 20 bases left in between. The CDR3, as DNA: TGTGCCAGCAGCTTGAGTTCGGAGGGTGGGCCACACTATGGCTACACCTTC. Translating gives CASSLSSEGGPHYGYTF.

This sequence joins TRBV6-5 and TRBJ2-2; D is perhaps TRBD1 (5 bases). The germline gives CDR1 MNHEY, CDR2 SVGAGI. The CDR3 totals 12 residues. Trimming cost V 6 bases and J 6 bases, with 8 bases left between them. CDR3 loop: CASSRVAGELFF. CDR3 nucleotide sequence: TGTGCCAGCAGCAGGGTTGCCGGGGAGCTGTTTTTT.

This chain joins TRBV29-1 and TRBJ2-1, with 9 nucleotides matching TRBD1. The CDR3 length is 14 residues. The junction had 7 bases not matched to a gene; V was cut back by 8 bases and J by 2 bases. Germline CDR1 is SQVTM and CDR2 is ANQGSEA. In nucleotides, the CDR3 is TGCAGCTCCCGGACAGGGGCAACCTACAATGAGCAGTTCTTC. It is translated as CSSRTGATYNEQFF.

The CDR3, as DNA: TGCGCCAGCAGTCCGTCGACAGGGGGCACGAATGAGCAGTTCTTC. It is translated as CASSPSTGGTNEQFF. The V call is TRBV4-3, the J call TRBJ2-1; 10 nucleotides align to TRBD1. J was trimmed by 7 bases and V by 6 bases; bases with no gene match: 9. This CDR3 contains 15 residues. CDR1 is LGHNA and CDR2 is YSLEER in the germline V gene.

J is TRBJ2-7 and V is TRBV5-1; maybe TRBD1 (6 bases). V gave up 0 bases and J gave up 4 bases, with 11 bases separating them. Looked up from germline, CDR1 is SGHRS and CDR2 is YFSETQ. The length of the CDR3 is 14 residues. CDR3 loop: CASSLAGTPYEQYF. CDR3 sequence (DNA): TGCGCCAGCAGCTTGGCCGGGACACCTTACGAGCAGTACTTC. The full variable domain, its missing parts supplied by reference TRBV5-1 and TRBJ2-7, is KAGVTQTPRYLIKTRGQQVTLSCSPISGHRSVSWYQQTPGQGLQFLFEYFSETQRNKGNFPGRFSGRQFSNSRSEMNVSTLELGDSALYLCASSLAGTPYEQYFGPGTRLTVT.

This clone has only a few counts. The chain recombines TRBV28 with TRBJ1-5, with 7 nucleotides matching TRBD1. V shed 3 bases, J shed 1 base, and the junction held 12 bases outside the gene matches. Looked up from germline, CDR1 is MDHEN and CDR2 is SYDVKM. The CDR3 contains 18 residues. The CDR3 here is CASSLGTQGTRSNQPQHF. CDR3 coding DNA: TGTGCCAGCAGTTTGGGAACACAGGGGACGAGGAGCAATCAGCCCCAGCATTTT. The full variable domain, with the rest looked up from reference TRBV28 and TRBJ1-5, is DVKVTQSSRYLVKRTGEKVFLECVQDMDHENMFWYRQDPGLGLRLIYFSYDVKMKEKGDIPEGYSVSREKKERFSLILESASTNQTSMYLCASSLGTQGTRSNQPQHFGDGTRLSIL.

This chain uses TRBV14 with TRBJ2-7; D is uncertain. The V gene's germline CDR1 is SGHDN and CDR2 FVKESK. CDR3 length: 12 residues. V was cut by 3 bases and J by 7 bases, with 10 bases left in between. The CDR3 loop reads CASSQEFWEQYF. The CDR3 nucleotides read TGTGCCAGCAGCCAGGAGTTTTGGGAGCAGTACTTC.

V gene TRBV7-2 combines with J gene TRBJ2-7, with a weak D call TRBD2 (6 bases). V lost 5 bases and J lost 3, with 8 bases in between. Germline loops: CDR1 SGHTA, CDR2 FQGNSA. CDR3 size: 12 residues. CDR3 sequence: CASSHGSYEQYF. CDR3 nucleotide sequence: TGTGCCAGCAGCCACGGGAGCTACGAGCAGTACTTC.

The V and J genes are TRBV4-1 and TRBJ2-6, with 7 bases identical to TRBD1. Germline CDR1 MGHRA, CDR2 YSYEKL. V lost 1 base and J lost 0; bases outside the gene matches: 6. The CDR3 spans 18 residues. CDR3 sequence (DNA): TGCGCCAGCAGCCAAGTTGGGACAGTTCCCTCTGGGGCCAACGTCCTGACTTTC. This codes for CASSQVGTVPSGANVLTF.